This T cell receptor (beta chain) was sequenced for a study of T cell responses to AZD1222 COVID-19 vaccine. Regarding the study as a whole: Nearly half of the spike-specific TCRs reportedly recognize variant regions that carry no mutations.

About this clone itself: Its antigen remains unknown.

The protocol was immunoSEQ multiplex PCR, while the TCRdb copy is restricted to in-frame clones and leaves out a portion. The sample shows some 180,000 clones, 70% to 90% of them seen only once. The receptor comes from an adult in good health. Sequences were derived from peripheral blood, sampled on day 0 of AZD1222 vaccination.

CDR3 bases: TGTGCCAGCAGCTTAGTGGGCAACTACAATGATGAGCAGTTCTTC. Protein sequence: CASSLVGNYNDEQFF. The chain joins TRBV7-2 to TRBJ2-1; the D is unclear. The CDR3 loop spans 15 amino acids. V was trimmed by 1 base and J by 8 bases, leaving 15 bases between them. Germline values: CDR1 SGHTA, CDR2 FQGNSA.